This T cell receptor beta chain was profiled in a study of shared clonotypes between healthy human individuals. Study outcomes and limitations: Against clonotypes common to all four donors, non-shared ones had lower generation probabilities.

Running of the assay took place at deep level. TCRdb's copy holds only in-frame clones and misses some; the assay was immunoSEQ multiplex PCR. This sample yields about 600,000 clones, of which almost 97% are seen a single time; roughly 0.055% belongs to the top ten. Per the germline V gene, CDR1 is SGHAT and CDR2 is FQNNGV. The CDR3 consists of 15 residues. V was pared by 5 bases and J by 13 bases, with 24 bases between. Into CD45RA+ naive and CD45RA-negative memory subsets, the CD4+ cells were split. About this clone: Antigen: not known.

Specimen: naive CD4+ T cells sorted from blood. Regarding subset: CD45RA+ positively selected. The rearrangement joins TRBV11-2 to TRBJ2-4; D unclear. This TCR came from a woman aged 30 to 39 in good health. The CDR3 nucleotides read TGTGCCAGCAGCCACGAAGACCTTACTGCTGCGTCCCAGTACTTC. It specifies CASSHEDLTAASQYF.